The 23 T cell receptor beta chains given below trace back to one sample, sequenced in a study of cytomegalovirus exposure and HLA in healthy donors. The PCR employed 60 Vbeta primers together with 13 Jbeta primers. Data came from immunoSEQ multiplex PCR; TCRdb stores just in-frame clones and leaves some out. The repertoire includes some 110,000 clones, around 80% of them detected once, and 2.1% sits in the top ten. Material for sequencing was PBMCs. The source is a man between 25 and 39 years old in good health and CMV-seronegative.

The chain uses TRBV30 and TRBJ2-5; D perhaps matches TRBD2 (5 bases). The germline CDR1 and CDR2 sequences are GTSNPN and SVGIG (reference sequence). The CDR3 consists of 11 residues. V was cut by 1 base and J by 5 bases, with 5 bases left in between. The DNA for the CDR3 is TGTGCCTGGAGTGGAGGGGAGACCCAGTACTTC. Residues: CAWSGGETQYF.

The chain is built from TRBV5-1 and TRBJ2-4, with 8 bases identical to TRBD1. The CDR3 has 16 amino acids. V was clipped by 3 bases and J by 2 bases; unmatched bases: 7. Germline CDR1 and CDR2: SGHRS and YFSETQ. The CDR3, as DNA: TGCGCCAGCAGCTCCACTCAGGGGGCGTCCAAAAACATTCAGTACTTC. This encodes CASSSTQGASKNIQYF.

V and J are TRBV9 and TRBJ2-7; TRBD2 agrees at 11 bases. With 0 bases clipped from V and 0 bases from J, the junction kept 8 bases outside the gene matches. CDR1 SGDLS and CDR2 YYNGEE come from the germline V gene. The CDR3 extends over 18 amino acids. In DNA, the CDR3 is TGTGCCAGCAGCGTAGGGTCTAGCGGGGGGCCACCCTCCTACGAGCAGTACTTC. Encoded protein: CASSVGSSGGPPSYEQYF.

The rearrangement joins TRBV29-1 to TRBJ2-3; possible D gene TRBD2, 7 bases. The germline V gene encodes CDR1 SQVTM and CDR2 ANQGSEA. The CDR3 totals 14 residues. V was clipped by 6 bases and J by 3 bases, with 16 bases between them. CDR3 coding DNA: TGCAGCGTGTCCAGGGGCGGGGGTACAGATACGCAGTATTTT. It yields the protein CSVSRGGGTDTQYF.

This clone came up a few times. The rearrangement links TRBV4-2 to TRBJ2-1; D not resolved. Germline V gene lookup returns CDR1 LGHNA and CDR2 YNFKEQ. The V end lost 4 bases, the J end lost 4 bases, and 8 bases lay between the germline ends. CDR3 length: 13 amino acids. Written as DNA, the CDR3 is TGTGCCAGCAGCCTGTTCTTATACAATGAGCAGTTCTTC. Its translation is CASSLFLYNEQFF.

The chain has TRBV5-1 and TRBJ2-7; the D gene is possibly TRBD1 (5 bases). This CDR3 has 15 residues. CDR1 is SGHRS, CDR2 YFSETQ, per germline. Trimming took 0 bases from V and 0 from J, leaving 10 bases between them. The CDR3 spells CASSLERGPSYEQYF. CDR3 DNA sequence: TGCGCCAGCAGCTTGGAAAGGGGTCCCTCCTACGAGCAGTACTTC. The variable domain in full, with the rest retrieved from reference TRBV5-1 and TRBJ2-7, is KAGVTQTPRYLIKTRGQQVTLSCSPISGHRSVSWYQQTPGQGLQFLFEYFSETQRNKGNFPGRFSGRQFSNSRSEMNVSTLELGDSALYLCASSLERGPSYEQYFGPGTRLTVT.

CDR3 nucleotide sequence: TGTGCCAGCAGCATCGGGACAGCCTACGAGCAGTACTTC. Translated, it gives CASSIGTAYEQYF. The V gene is TRBV28, the J gene TRBJ2-7, with 7 bases aligning to TRBD1. The CDR3 sequence is 13 residues long. The germline V gene encodes CDR1 MDHEN and CDR2 SYDVKM. Germline trimming cut 6 bases from V and 2 bases from J; bases unmatched to any gene: 4.

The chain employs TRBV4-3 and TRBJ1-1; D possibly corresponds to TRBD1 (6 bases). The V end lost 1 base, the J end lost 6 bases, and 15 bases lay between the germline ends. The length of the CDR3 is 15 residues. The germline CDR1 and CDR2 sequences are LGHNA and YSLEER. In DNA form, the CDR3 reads TGCGCCAGCAGCCAAGGAACAGCCGAGGGGGCTGAAGCTTTCTTT. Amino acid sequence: CASSQGTAEGAEAFF.

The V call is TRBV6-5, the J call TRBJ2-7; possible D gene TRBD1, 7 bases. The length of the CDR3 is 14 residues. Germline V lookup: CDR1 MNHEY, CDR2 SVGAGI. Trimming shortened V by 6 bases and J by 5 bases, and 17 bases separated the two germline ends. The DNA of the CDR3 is TGTGCCAGCAGGGCGGGACCAGGGGGGAACGAGCAGTACTTC. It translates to CASRAGPGGNEQYF.

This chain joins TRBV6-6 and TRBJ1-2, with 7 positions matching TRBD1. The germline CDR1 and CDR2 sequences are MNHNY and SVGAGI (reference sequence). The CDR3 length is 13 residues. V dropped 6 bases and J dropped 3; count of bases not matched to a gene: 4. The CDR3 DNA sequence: TGTGCCAGCAGCGGGGACAGAGACTATGGCTACACCTTC. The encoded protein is CASSGDRDYGYTF.

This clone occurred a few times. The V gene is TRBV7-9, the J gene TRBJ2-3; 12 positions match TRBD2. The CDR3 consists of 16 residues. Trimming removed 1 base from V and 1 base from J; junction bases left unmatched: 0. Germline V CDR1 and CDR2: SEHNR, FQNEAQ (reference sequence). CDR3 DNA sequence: TGTGCCAGCAGCTTAGGGACTAGCGGGGGCACAGATACGCAGTATTTT. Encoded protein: CASSLGTSGGTDTQYF.

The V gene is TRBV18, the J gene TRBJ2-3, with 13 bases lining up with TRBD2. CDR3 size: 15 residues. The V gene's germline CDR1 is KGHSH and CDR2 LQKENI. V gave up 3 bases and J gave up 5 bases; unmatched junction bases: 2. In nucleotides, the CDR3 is TGTGCCAGCTCACCGCGACTAGCGGGGGGAGATACGCAGTATTTT. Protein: CASSPRLAGGDTQYF. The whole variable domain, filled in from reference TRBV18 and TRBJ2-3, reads NAGVMQNPRHLVRRRGQEARLRCSPMKGHSHVYWYRQLPEEGLKFMVYLQKENIIDESGMPKERFSAEFPKEGPSILRIQQVVRGDSAAYFCASSPRLAGGDTQYFGPGTRLTVL.

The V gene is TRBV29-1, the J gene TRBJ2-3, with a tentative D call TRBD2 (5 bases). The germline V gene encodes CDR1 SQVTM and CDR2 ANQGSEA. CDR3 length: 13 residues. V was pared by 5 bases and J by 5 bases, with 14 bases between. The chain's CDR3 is CSVPAHEGDTQYF. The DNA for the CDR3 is TGCAGCGTTCCTGCCCATGAGGGAGATACGCAGTATTTT.

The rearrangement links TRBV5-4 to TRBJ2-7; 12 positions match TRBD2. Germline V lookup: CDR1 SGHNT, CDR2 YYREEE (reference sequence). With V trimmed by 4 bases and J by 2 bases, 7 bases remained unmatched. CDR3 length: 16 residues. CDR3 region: CASSRGGLAGTYEQYF. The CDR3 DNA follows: TGTGCCAGCAGCCGGGGGGGACTAGCGGGTACCTACGAGCAGTACTTC. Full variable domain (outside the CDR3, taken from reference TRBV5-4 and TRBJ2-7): ETGVTQSPTHLIKTRGQQVTLRCSSQSGHNTVSWYQQALGQGPQFIFQYYREEENGRGNFPPRFSGLQFPNYSSELNVNALELDDSALYLCASSRGGLAGTYEQYFGPGTRLTVT.

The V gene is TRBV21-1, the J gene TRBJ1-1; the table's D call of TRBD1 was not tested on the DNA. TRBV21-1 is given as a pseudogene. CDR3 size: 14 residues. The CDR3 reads CASSKIGGATEAFF. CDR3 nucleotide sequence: TGTGCCAGCAGCAAAATAGGGGGCGCTACTGAAGCTTTCTTT.

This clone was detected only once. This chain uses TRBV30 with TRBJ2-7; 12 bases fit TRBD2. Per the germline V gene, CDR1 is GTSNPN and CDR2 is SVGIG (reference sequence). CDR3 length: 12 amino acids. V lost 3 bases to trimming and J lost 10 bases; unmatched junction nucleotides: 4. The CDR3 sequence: CAWRTSGGSQYF. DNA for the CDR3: TGTGCCTGGAGGACTAGCGGGGGTTCTCAGTACTTC.

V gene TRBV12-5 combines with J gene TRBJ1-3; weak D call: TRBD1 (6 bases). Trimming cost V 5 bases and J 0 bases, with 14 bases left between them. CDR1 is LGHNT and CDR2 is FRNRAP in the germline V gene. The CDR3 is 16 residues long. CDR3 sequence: CASGTQTGHSGNTIYF. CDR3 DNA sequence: TGTGCTAGTGGTACCCAGACAGGCCACTCTGGAAACACCATATATTTT.

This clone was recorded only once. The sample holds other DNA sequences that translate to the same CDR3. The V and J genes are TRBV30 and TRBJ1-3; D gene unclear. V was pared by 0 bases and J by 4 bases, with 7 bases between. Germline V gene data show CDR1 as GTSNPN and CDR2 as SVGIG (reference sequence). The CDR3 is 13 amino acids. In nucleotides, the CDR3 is TGTGCCTGGAGTGTAACAGCCGGAAACACCATATATTTT. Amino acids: CAWSVTAGNTIYF.

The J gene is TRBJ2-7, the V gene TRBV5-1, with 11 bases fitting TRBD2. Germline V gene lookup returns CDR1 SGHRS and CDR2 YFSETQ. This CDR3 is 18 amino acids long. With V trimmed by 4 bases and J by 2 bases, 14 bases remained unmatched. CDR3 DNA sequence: TGCGCCAGCAGCCCGCGGGACAGTACGGGACTAGCGGCCTACGAGCAGTACTTC. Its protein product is CASSPRDSTGLAAYEQYF.

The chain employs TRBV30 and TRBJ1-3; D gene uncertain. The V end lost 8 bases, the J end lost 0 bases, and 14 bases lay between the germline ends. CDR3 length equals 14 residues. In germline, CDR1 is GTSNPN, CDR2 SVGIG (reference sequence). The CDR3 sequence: CAGLDQISGNTIYF. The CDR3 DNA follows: TGTGCCGGACTCGACCAGATCTCTGGAAACACCATATATTTT.

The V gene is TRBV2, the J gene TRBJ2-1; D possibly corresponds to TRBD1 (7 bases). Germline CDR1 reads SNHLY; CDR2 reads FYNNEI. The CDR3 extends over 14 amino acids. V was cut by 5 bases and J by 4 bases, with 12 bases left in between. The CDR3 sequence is CASSRGTAYNEQFF. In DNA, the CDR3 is TGTGCCAGCAGTCGCGGGACAGCTTACAATGAGCAGTTCTTC.

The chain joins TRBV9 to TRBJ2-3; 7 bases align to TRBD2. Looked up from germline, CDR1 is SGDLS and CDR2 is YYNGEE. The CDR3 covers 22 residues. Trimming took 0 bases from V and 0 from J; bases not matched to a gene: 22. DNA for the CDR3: TGTGCCAGCAGCGTAGGATCTTGGGGGACTAACAAGTTCCCGATTAGCACAGATACGCAGTATTTT. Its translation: CASSVGSWGTNKFPISTDTQYF. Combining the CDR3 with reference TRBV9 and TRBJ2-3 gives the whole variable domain DSGVTQTPKHLITATGQRVTLRCSPRSGDLSVYWYQQSLDQGLQFLIQYYNGEERAKGNILERFSAQQFPDLHSELNLSSLELGDSALYFCASSVGSWGTNKFPISTDTQYFGPGTRLTVL.

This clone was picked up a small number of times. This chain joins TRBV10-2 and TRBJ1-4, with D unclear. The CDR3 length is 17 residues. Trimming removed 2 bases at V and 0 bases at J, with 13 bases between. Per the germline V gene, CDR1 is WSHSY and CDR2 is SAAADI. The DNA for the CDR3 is TGCGCCAGCAGTGAGAACAGACCCTCCACAACTAATGAAAAACTGTTTTTT. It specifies CASSENRPSTTNEKLFF.